This TCR beta chain derives from a study of radiotherapy plus CTLA-4 blockade in lung cancer (dated by TCRdb to 2016 to 2019). Context from the whole study: Objective responses were observed in approximately 17% of enrolled patients, and disease control was achieved in around 30%. Broad study findings and their caveats: After treatment with radiotherapy and ipilimumab, TCR clones that originated in tumors expanded in peripheral blood. Early dynamic changes in blood T cell clones, together with increased serum interferon-beta after radiation, were reported as the strongest predictors of response.

Focal radiation therapy combined with CTLA-4 blockade (ipilimumab) was tested in patients with chemo-refractory metastatic non-small-cell lung cancer. Library preparation used the immunoSEQ multiplex PCR assay. As stored in TCRdb, this immuneACCESS dataset retains in-frame rearrangements with V and J assigned. A fraction of the clones does not appear; measured against another copy, unresolved V genes explain less than half of the discrepancy, and the remainder lacks a known reason. This sample is represented by approximately 89,000 clones; about four fifths of them were singletons. Approximately 15% of the sample is held by the ten biggest clonotypes. In the case of this clone: There is no known antigen for this receptor. The input lacks base qualities; no much larger clone sits a single base away.

Including the terminal cysteine and phenylalanine, the CDR3 comprises 15 residues. Only CDR3 DNA is held: 45 bases, read in frame from base 1. The V end loses 5 bases and the J end loses 3 bases, and a stretch of 16 bases separates them. CDR1 and CDR2 (SGDLS, YYNGEE) derive from the germline V gene. The TCR originated in a human donor with non-small cell lung cancer that progressed on radiotherapy plus ipilimumab. The material sequenced was peripheral blood, taken from a patient treated with radiotherapy plus ipilimumab. The sequence links TRBV9 to TRBJ2-3; 6 matching bases give a weak D call of TRBD1. The CDR3 protein is CASRATGLVTDTQYF. The DNA is as follows: TGTGCCAGCAGAGCTACAGGGTTAGTAACAGATACGCAGTATTTT.